The 18 T cell receptor beta chains listed next were all sequenced from one sample in a study of control samples from healthy donors and cancer patients. The table came from immunoSEQ multiplex PCR; TCRdb's copy has only in-frame clones and leaves some out. The sample has roughly 27,000 clones, about nine tenths seen once. Sequencing used PBMCs. Every receptor here comes from a man aged 45-65 years with lung cancer.

The rearrangement links TRBV5-1 to TRBJ1-2, with 7 nucleotides matching TRBD1. This CDR3 has 16 amino acids. J gave up 1 base and V 1 base, and 7 bases lay outside the gene matches. The germline V gene encodes CDR1 SGHRS and CDR2 YFSETQ. The CDR3 DNA follows: TGCGCCAGCAGCTTGTCTGGGACAGACCTTAACTATGGCTACACCTTC. It is translated as CASSLSGTDLNYGYTF.

V is TRBV7-6 and J is TRBJ2-5; TRBD2 matches 7 bases. V gave up 1 base and J gave up 7 bases; unmatched junction bases: 0. Germline lookup yields CDR1 SGHVS and CDR2 FNYEAQ. This CDR3 contains 12 residues. CDR3 region: CASSLGTRTQYF. The CDR3 DNA sequence: TGTGCCAGCAGCTTAGGGACTAGGACCCAGTACTTC.

The chain has TRBV6-6 and TRBJ2-5; D is possibly TRBD1 (6 bases). The V gene lost 4 bases and the J gene lost 4 bases, with 7 bases spanning the gap. The CDR3 extends over 12 amino acids. CDR1 is MNHNY and CDR2 is SVGAGI in the germline V gene (reference sequence). The DNA for the CDR3 is TGTGCCAGCAGTTCGGACAGAGAGACCCAGTACTTC. It encodes CASSSDRETQYF.

The V gene is TRBV24-1, the J gene TRBJ1-1; 8 bases match TRBD1. Germline V lookup: CDR1 KGHDR, CDR2 SFDVKD. Losses at the gene ends were 7 bases for V and 3 bases for J; bases not matched to a gene: 6. The CDR3 sequence is 14 residues long. CDR3 in amino acids: CATRAGQEYTEAFF. For the CDR3, the DNA is TGTGCCACCAGGGCGGGACAGGAGTACACTGAAGCTTTCTTT.

This chain joins TRBV6-6 and TRBJ1-1; TRBD1 aligns across 8 bases. The V segment lost 10 bases and the J segment 5 bases; nucleotides outside the gene matches: 15. Germline V gives CDR1 MNHNY, CDR2 SVGAGI (reference sequence). The CDR3 length is 15 residues. CDR3 sequence reads: CATLTGDTQRTEAFF. DNA for the CDR3: TGTGCCACCCTGACAGGGGACACCCAGAGGACTGAAGCTTTCTTT.

In its sample, this clone was seen once. The chain combines TRBV18 with TRBJ1-4; D might be TRBD1 (5 bases). Trimming removed 4 bases from V and 8 bases from J, with 17 bases in between. This CDR3 spans 15 amino acids. Germline V gives CDR1 KGHSH, CDR2 LQKENI. Here the CDR3 reads CASSLAGTRQEKLFF. The DNA for the CDR3 is TGTGCCAGCTCACTGGCCGGGACCCGCCAGGAAAAACTGTTTTTT.

The chain employs TRBV11-2 and TRBJ1-2, with D perhaps matching TRBD1 (6 bases). The ends were cut back, 5 bases at V and 5 bases at J, with 12 bases in the middle. The CDR3 is made up of 13 amino acids. Germline loops: CDR1 SGHAT, CDR2 FQNNGV. CDR3 residues: CASSPWTAYGYTF. Here the CDR3 DNA reads TGTGCCAGCAGCCCATGGACAGCGTATGGCTACACCTTC. The full variable domain, rest sourced from reference TRBV11-2 and TRBJ1-2, is EAGVAQSPRYKIIEKRQSVAFWCNPISGHATLYWYQQILGQGPKLLIQFQNNGVVDDSQLPKDRFSAERLKGVDSTLKIQPAKLEDSAVYLCASSPWTAYGYTFGSGTRLTVV.

This clone was found once. The chain has TRBV2 and TRBJ2-1; 7 bases align to TRBD2. CDR1 is SNHLY and CDR2 is FYNNEI in the germline V gene. CDR3 length: 13 residues. With V trimmed by 6 bases and J by 6 bases, 5 bases remained unmatched. As DNA, the CDR3 is TGTGCCAGCAGCGGACTAGAATTCAATGAGCAGTTCTTC. Translating gives CASSGLEFNEQFF.

The chain combines TRBV18 with TRBJ2-3; D possibly uses TRBD1 or TRBD2 (5 bases each). V was shortened by 5 bases and J by 1 base, with 13 bases between the two germline ends. This CDR3 spans 15 amino acids. In germline, CDR1 is KGHSH, CDR2 LQKENI. The CDR3 loop reads CASSGTEGGTDTQYF. CDR3 DNA sequence: TGTGCCAGCTCAGGGACGGAAGGGGGCACAGATACGCAGTATTTT.

The count of this clone is one. This rearrangement joins TRBV7-2 to TRBJ2-3, with D unclear. Germline lookup yields CDR1 SGHTA and CDR2 FQGNSA. The CDR3 sequence is 13 residues long. The V gene lost 1 base and the J gene lost 2 bases, with 4 bases spanning the gap. The CDR3 spells CASSLGPTDTQYF. The CDR3, as DNA: TGTGCCAGCAGCTTAGGGCCCACAGATACGCAGTATTTT.

The rearrangement uses TRBV18 and TRBJ2-5; TRBD2 aligns across 15 bases. CDR1 and CDR2 (germline): KGHSH, LQKENI. The junction had 5 bases not matched to a gene; V was cut back by 1 base and J by 5 bases. There are 17 residues in the CDR3. CDR3 in amino acids: CASSPRTSGGAGETQYF. The CDR3 coding sequence is TGTGCCAGCTCACCACGGACTAGCGGGGGGGCCGGTGAGACCCAGTACTTC. Filled out from reference TRBV18 and TRBJ2-5, the complete variable domain reads NAGVMQNPRHLVRRRGQEARLRCSPMKGHSHVYWYRQLPEEGLKFMVYLQKENIIDESGMPKERFSAEFPKEGPSILRIQQVVRGDSAAYFCASSPRTSGGAGETQYFGPGTRLLVL.

The chain is built from TRBV3-1 (or the pseudogene TRBV3-2) and TRBJ1-2, with D possibly TRBD1 on 6 matching bases. This CDR3 has 15 amino acids. The germline V gene has CDR1 LGHDT and CDR2 YNNKEL (reference sequence). Trimming shortened V by 0 bases and J by 2 bases, and 10 bases separated the two germline ends. The CDR3 sequence is CASSQEAGANYGYTF. The CDR3 region has the DNA TGTGCCAGCAGCCAAGAGGCAGGGGCCAACTATGGCTACACCTTC.

V is TRBV6-5 and J is TRBJ2-5; possibly TRBD2 for D (7 bases). Per the germline V gene, CDR1 is MNHEY and CDR2 is SVGAGI. The CDR3 has 15 residues. The ends were cut back, 7 bases at V and 4 bases at J, with 19 bases in the middle. The DNA for the CDR3 is TGTGCCAGCACCTCAGGGGAGGGGTTTGGAGAGACCCAGTACTTC. It encodes CASTSGEGFGETQYF.

This clone was picked up a small number of times. The V gene is TRBV5-6, the J gene TRBJ1-2; 8 nucleotides align to TRBD1. V lost 3 bases to trimming and J lost 0 bases; unmatched junction nucleotides: 16. There are 19 residues in the CDR3. In germline, CDR1 is SGHDT, CDR2 YYEEEE. The CDR3 here is CASSSRLPTGVTTNYGYTF. As DNA, the CDR3 is TGTGCCAGCAGCTCGAGACTTCCGACAGGGGTCACGACTAACTATGGCTACACCTTC.

The chain uses TRBV9 and TRBJ1-2; D perhaps matches TRBD1 (5 bases). Trimming removed 0 bases at V and 4 bases at J, with 13 bases between. Germline V gene sequence: CDR1 SGDLS, CDR2 YYNGEE. The length of the CDR3 is 15 residues. The CDR3 DNA follows: TGTGCCAGCAGCGTAGTCGGGGGGTCTGTCTATGGCTACACCTTC. This gives the protein CASSVVGGSVYGYTF. Looking up the rest from reference TRBV9 and TRBJ1-2 gives the full variable domain: DSGVTQTPKHLITATGQRVTLRCSPRSGDLSVYWYQQSLDQGLQFLIQYYNGEERAKGNILERFSAQQFPDLHSELNLSSLELGDSALYFCASSVVGGSVYGYTFGSGTRLTVV.

The chain has TRBV9 and TRBJ2-1, with 8 bases aligning to TRBD2. CDR1 is SGDLS, CDR2 YYNGEE, per germline. This CDR3 comprises 14 residues. The J segment lost 10 bases and the V segment lost 2 bases, leaving 8 bases of the junction unmatched. The CDR3 bases are TGTGCCAGCAGCGTGGGACTAGGGTTACGGGAGCAGTTCTTC. Translating gives CASSVGLGLREQFF.

The rearrangement joins TRBV6-6 to TRBJ1-4; TRBD1 aligns across 7 bases. V lost 7 bases to trimming and J lost 8 bases; unmatched junction nucleotides: 10. CDR1 and CDR2 from the germline V gene are MNHNY and SVGAGI (reference sequence). The CDR3 totals 14 residues. The CDR3 loop is CASTVTGSMEKLFF. The CDR3 DNA follows: TGTGCCAGCACCGTGACAGGGTCGATGGAAAAACTGTTTTTT.

The chain combines TRBV7-8 with TRBJ2-7, with 7 bases identical to TRBD2. Germline V gene data show CDR1 as SGHVS and CDR2 as FQNEAQ. The CDR3 has 13 residues. The ends lost 4 bases at V and 6 bases at J; junction bases unmatched: 6. The CDR3 bases are TGTGCCAGCAGCTATACAGGCGGGGGCGAGCAGTACTTC. Amino acids: CASSYTGGGEQYF.